These 15 T cell receptor beta chains were sequenced from one sample in a study of T cell repertoires in cytomegalovirus infection (dated by TCRdb to the late 2010s). Data came from an Illumina HiSeq 1500. The raw public reads went through TCRdb reprocessing: fastp at Q25, MiXCR clone calling, in-frame beta chains kept. All rows with the same CDR3 protein become a single entry with the most common DNA and genes. In this sample the table shows about 740,000 distinct CDR3 sequences, roughly 36% of which occur a single time. The ten largest clones take up under 3% of the sample. Sequenced: PBMCs. The receptors stem from a human donor in good health (CMV status not recorded). Some clones in this sample may be carry-over from other donors' samples.

This clonotype was counted between two and nine times. Likely a read error: the CDR3 ends without its conserved phenylalanine or tryptophan. The chain carries TRBV7-2 and TRBJ2-5, with 7 bases that match TRBD1. The CDR3 has 14 amino acids. Trimming at V came to 5 bases and at J to 1 base, leaving 4 bases not matched to a gene. Germline V CDR1 and CDR2: SGHTA, FQGNSA. DNA for the CDR3: TGTGCCAGCAGCCCCCGGACAGGCCAAGAGACCCAGTACTTA. Translating it yields CASSPRTGQETQYL.

This sequence joins TRBV2 and TRBJ1-5; 7 bases agree with TRBD1. The CDR3 is made up of 15 amino acids. Trimming at V came to 1 base and at J to 6 bases, leaving 6 bases not matched to a gene. Germline CDR1 is SNHLY and CDR2 is FYNNEI. The CDR3 protein is CASSEGTGGRQPQHF. DNA for the CDR3: TGTGCCAGCAGTGAAGGGACAGGTGGACGTCAGCCCCAGCATTTT.

This clonotype was observed a handful of times. The rearrangement joins TRBV19 to TRBJ1-2; D gene ambiguous. The V end was cut by 7 bases, the J end by 6 bases, with 9 bases between. Per the germline V gene, CDR1 is LNHDA and CDR2 is SQIVND (reference sequence). The CDR3 extends over 11 amino acids. The CDR3 bases are TGTGCCAGTACCCCCGGAGATGGCTACACCTTC. This gives the protein CASTPGDGYTF. The full variable domain, completed using reference TRBV19 and TRBJ1-2, is DGGITQSPKYLFRKEGQNVTLSCEQNLNHDAMYWYRQDPGQGLRLIYYSQIVNDFQKGDIAEGYSVSREKKESFPLTVTSAQKNPTAFYLCASTPGDGYTFGSGTRLTVV.

This clonotype was counted only a few times. DNA for the CDR3: TGTGCCAGCAGCTTAGAATTAGGTGAGAACACTGAAGCTTTCTTT. Translation gives CASSLELGENTEAFF. The genes are TRBV7-9 and TRBJ1-1, with D unresolved. Germline assignment: CDR1 SEHNR and CDR2 FQNEAQ (reference sequence). The CDR3 has 15 residues. V shed 1 base and J shed 1 base, with 10 bases lying between them.

The chain recombines TRBV19 with TRBJ1-5, with 7 bases matching TRBD1. V gave up 8 bases and J gave up 3 bases; unmatched junction bases: 10. There are 15 residues in the CDR3. CDR1 and CDR2 from the germline V gene are LNHDA and SQIVND (reference sequence). The CDR3 sequence: CASGVQGRNNQPQHF. The DNA for the CDR3 is TGTGCCAGTGGAGTACAGGGGAGGAACAATCAGCCCCAGCATTTT.

This clonotype showed up just a few times. The chain uses TRBV7-9 and TRBJ2-1; the match to TRBD2 covers 7 bases. Germline CDR1 is SEHNR and CDR2 is FQNEAQ (reference sequence). The V segment lost 6 bases and the J segment 0 bases; nucleotides outside the gene matches: 8. This CDR3 spans 16 amino acids. In DNA, the CDR3 is TGTGCCAGCAGTCCGGGACTAACCTACTCCTACAATGAGCAGTTCTTC. Its translation is CASSPGLTYSYNEQFF.

In this sample, this clonotype turned up a few times. This chain uses TRBV28 with TRBJ1-4; possibly TRBD1 for D (6 bases). Trimming shortened V by 10 bases and J by 2 bases, and 11 bases separated the two germline ends. Germline loops: CDR1 MDHEN, CDR2 SYDVKM. The CDR3 has 13 residues. This chain's CDR3 is CAIQGGTNEKLFF. The CDR3 DNA reads TGTGCCATCCAAGGGGGGACTAATGAAAAACTGTTTTTT.

The sample holds many counts of this clonotype. The chain couples TRBV11-1 to TRBJ2-2; the match to TRBD2 covers 8 bases. The CDR3 extends over 19 amino acids. Trimming removed 0 bases from V and 8 bases from J; junction bases left unmatched: 17. Germline V gene sequence: CDR1 SGHAT, CDR2 FQDESV (reference sequence). Here the CDR3 DNA reads TGTGCCAGCAGCTTAGCATCCGTTTCCGGGCTAGCGGGCGCGGGGGAGCTGTTTTTT. Its translation is CASSLASVSGLAGAGELFF.

This clonotype has just a few counts. This CDR3 is CSATGQATYEQYF. CDR3 DNA: TGCAGTGCTACAGGACAGGCCACCTACGAGCAGTACTTC. V and J are TRBV20-1 and TRBJ2-7; 7 nucleotides agree with TRBD1. Trimming removed 4 bases from V and 2 bases from J; junction bases left unmatched: 5. Germline CDR1 and CDR2: DFQATT and SNEGSKA (reference sequence). The CDR3 is 13 amino acids.

In its sample, this clonotype was seen a few times. The chain joins TRBV6-5 to TRBJ2-3; TRBD2 is a possible D gene (6 bases). The CDR3 extends over 14 amino acids. The V end lost 8 bases, the J end lost 1 base, and 13 bases lay between the germline ends. Looked up from germline, CDR1 is MNHEY and CDR2 is SVGAGI. The CDR3 nucleotides are TGTGCCAGCCGGGAGTTCGTCGGCACAGATACGCAGTATTTT. This encodes CASREFVGTDTQYF.

The table lists this clonotype with many counts. The rearrangement links TRBV2 to TRBJ2-1; 10 bases map to TRBD2. With 6 bases clipped from V and 13 bases from J, the junction kept 12 bases outside the gene matches. CDR3 length equals 14 residues. The germline V gene encodes CDR1 SNHLY and CDR2 FYNNEI. CDR3 sequence reads: CASRTSGGAVPQFF. CDR3 DNA: TGTGCCAGCAGAACCAGCGGGGGGGCCGTCCCTCAGTTCTTC. Looking up the rest from reference TRBV2 and TRBJ2-1 gives the full variable domain: EPEVTQTPSHQVTQMGQEVILRCVPISNHLYFYWYRQILGQKVEFLVSFYNNEISEKSEIFDDQFSVERPDGSNFTLKIRSTKLEDSAMYFCASRTSGGAVPQFFGPGTRLTVL.

The DNA for the CDR3 is TGTGCCAGCACCCCTAGGACTCGTGGTCAGGAAAAACTGTTTTTT. Translation: CASTPRTRGQEKLFF. The V gene is TRBV28, the J gene TRBJ1-4; D remains ambiguous. CDR1 and CDR2 (germline): MDHEN, SYDVKM. There are 15 residues in the CDR3. The V end lost 7 bases, the J end lost 8 bases, and 20 bases lay between the germline ends.

This clonotype came up a few times. V is TRBV2 and J is TRBJ1-1; D is unresolved. The CDR3 length is 12 residues. Germline V gives CDR1 SNHLY, CDR2 FYNNEI. V was clipped by 6 bases and J by 11 bases, with 16 bases between them. CDR3 bases: TGTGCCAGCAGGTTCCAGGACTTTAGGGCTTTCTTT. This gives the protein CASRFQDFRAFF.

The chain links TRBV28 to TRBJ2-5; possible D gene TRBD1, 6 bases. V was cut by 3 bases and J by 0 bases, with 17 bases left in between. The CDR3 runs to 17 residues. CDR1 and CDR2 from the germline V gene are MDHEN and SYDVKM. The chain's CDR3 is CASSLVPRDTYQETQYF. For the CDR3, the DNA is TGTGCCAGCAGTTTGGTGCCACGGGACACGTACCAAGAGACCCAGTACTTC.

In this sample, this clonotype turned up many times. The chain recombines TRBV7-8 with TRBJ1-6; TRBD1 aligns across 7 bases. The CDR3 length is 13 residues. V gave up 5 bases and J gave up 10 bases; unmatched junction bases: 5. Looked up from germline, CDR1 is SGHVS and CDR2 is FQNEAQ. This CDR3 reads CASSVSRGSPLHF. CDR3 coding DNA: TGTGCCAGCAGCGTCTCCAGGGGGTCACCCCTCCACTTT.